This is a list of T cell receptor beta chains from one sample in a study of blood T cell repertoires in COVID-19. TCRdb's table, derived via immunoSEQ multiplex PCR, lists solely in-frame clones and lacks some. The sample carries 350,000 to 400,000 clones, about nine tenths recorded once. The sample consisted of PBMCs or T cells enriched from blood (not recorded which). Receptor source: a woman in her thirties who had recovered from COVID-19. Each CDR3 is given with its conserved first and last residue. Fields, in order: clone size, V gene, J gene, D gene, CDR3 protein, CDR3 DNA. A D gene is named only where the DNA matches it firmly. Clone sizes are given selectively: once, few, many, or a class where the clone is expanded.

.,TRBV19,TRBJ2-1,.,CASQDGSLVEQFF,TGTGCCAGTCAAGACGGGAGCTTAGTTGAGCAGTTCTTC
once,TRBV19,TRBJ1-1,.,CASSTLRGNTEAFF,TGTGCCAGTAGTACCCTCAGGGGGAACACTGAAGCTTTCTTT
.,TRBV18,TRBJ1-1,.,CASSPITGTEAFF,TGTGCCAGCTCACCAATCACAGGCACTGAAGCTTTCTTT
few,TRBV7-8,TRBJ2-7,TRBD2,CASSSRLALYEQYF,TGTGCCAGCAGCTCCAGACTAGCTCTCTACGAGCAGTACTTC
.,TRBV29-1,TRBJ1-5,.,CSVGGSNQPQHF,TGCAGCGTCGGGGGTAGCAATCAGCCCCAGCATTTT
.,TRBV6-5,TRBJ1-6,.,CASTWSADSPLHF,TGTGCCAGCACGTGGTCAGCGGATTCACCCCTCCACTTT
.,TRBV28,TRBJ2-7,TRBD1,CASRDRAYEQYF,TGTGCCAGCCGGGACAGGGCTTACGAGCAGTACTTC
.,TRBV30,TRBJ2-1,.,CAWSVPWGPYNEQFF,TGTGCCTGGAGTGTCCCCTGGGGGCCGTACAATGAGCAGTTCTTC
.,TRBV28,TRBJ2-7,.,CASSLGGGVEQYF,TGTGCCAGCAGTTTGGGAGGGGGAGTCGAGCAGTACTTC
.,TRBV7-9,TRBJ2-7,.,CASSQGRYEQYF,TGTGCCAGCAGCCAGGGCAGGTACGAGCAGTACTTC
.,TRBV28,TRBJ1-3,.,CASSSWSGTIYF,TGTGCCAGCAGTTCTTGGAGCGGCACCATATATTTT
.,TRBV6-1,TRBJ1-1,.,CASSRQAGTEAFF,TGTGCCAGCAGCCGACAGGCGGGCACTGAAGCTTTCTTT
few,TRBV13,TRBJ2-1,TRBD2,CASTKGVGAGRDNEQFF,TGTGCCAGCACTAAAGGAGTGGGAGCGGGACGAGACAATGAGCAGTTCTTC
.,TRBV7-8,TRBJ2-7,.,CASSLAWAQYEQYF,TGTGCCAGCAGCTTAGCGTGGGCCCAATACGAGCAGTACTTC
.,TRBV18,TRBJ1-5,.,CASSPPGSPEQPQHF,TGTGCCAGCTCACCACCAGGGAGTCCGGAGCAGCCCCAGCATTTT
.,TRBV18,TRBJ1-1,.,CASSPSRQTNTEAFF,TGTGCCAGCTCACCATCGCGACAGACGAACACTGAAGCTTTCTTT
.,TRBV7-6,TRBJ2-1,TRBD2,CASSTRPGLDARADEQFF,TGTGCCAGCAGCACACGCCCGGGACTAGATGCGAGGGCCGATGAGCAGTTCTTC
.,TRBV30,TRBJ2-7,.,CAWRQGYEQYF,TGTGCCTGGAGACAGGGCTACGAGCAGTACTTC
once,TRBV5-1,TRBJ2-7,.,CASSFREISEQYF,TGCGCCAGCAGCTTCCGGGAAATATCCGAGCAGTACTTC
.,TRBV30,TRBJ1-1,.,CAWSVRRREAFF,TGTGCCTGGAGTGTACGGAGGAGGGAAGCTTTCTTT
.,TRBV12-3/TRBV12-4,TRBJ2-7,.,CASSSRQAYEQYF,TGTGCCAGCAGTTCCCGACAGGCCTATGAGCAGTACTTC
.,TRBV12-5,TRBJ2-1,TRBD1,CASGFIQGYWEQFF,TGTGCTAGTGGTTTTATACAGGGGTACTGGGAGCAGTTCTTC